A single sample gave rise to the 9 T cell receptor beta chains below, sequenced in a study of CXCR3-negative and CXCR3-positive naive CD8 T cells. It was by 5' RACE with UMI labels that the TRB cDNA libraries were prepared. TCRdb re-analyzed the 5' RACE reads; it lists each CDR3 protein once, without DNA. Its clone listing holds about 41,000 distinct CDR3 sequences. The sequenced sample was memory CD8+ T cells from blood. The origin of the receptors is a human donor in good health. Some clones in this sample may be carry-over from other donors' samples.

J is TRBJ2-2 and V is TRBV6-2 or TRBV6-3; the D call from TCRdb, TRBD1, cannot be confirmed without DNA. Germline-derived CDR1 and CDR2 are MNHEY and SVGEGT. The CDR3 contains 14 residues. Here the CDR3 reads CASRLTGEVAELFF.

The chain carries TRBV29-1 and TRBJ2-1; lacking DNA, the TRBD1 call made by TCRdb goes unchecked. The CDR3 sequence is 14 residues long. Germline CDR1 reads SQVTM; CDR2 reads ANQGSEA. The CDR3 loop is CSVNPGQSYNEQFF.

The chain links TRBV20-1 to TRBJ2-1; TCRdb picks TRBD1, but there is no DNA to check that call. CDR3 length equals 15 residues. CDR1 DFQATT and CDR2 SNEGSKA come from the germline V gene (reference sequence). CDR3 amino acids: CSARDPGTAYNEQFF.

V and J are TRBV27 and TRBJ2-2; checking the TCRdb D call of TRBD2 is not possible without DNA. The CDR3 contains 14 residues. CDR1 and CDR2 (germline): MNHEY, SMNVEV (reference sequence). The CDR3 region is CASSPRGGAGELFF.

The gene calls are TRBV20-1 and TRBJ2-3. The CDR3 is made up of 13 amino acids. Per the germline V gene, CDR1 is DFQATT and CDR2 is SNEGSKA (reference sequence). CDR3 protein: CSGQEWSGDTQYF.

The chain is built from TRBV29-1 and TRBJ1-2; TCRdb's D call of TRBD1 is untestable without DNA. Germline V gene sequence: CDR1 SQVTM, CDR2 ANQGSEA. The CDR3 consists of 13 residues. CDR3 in amino acids: CSVTGGDSYGYTF. Drawing the rest from reference TRBV29-1 and TRBJ1-2, the complete variable domain is SAVISQKPSRDICQRGTSLTIQCQVDSQVTMMFWYRQQPGQSLTLIATANQGSEATYESGFVIDKFPISRPNLTFSTLTVSNMSPEDSSIYLCSVTGGDSYGYTFGSGTRLTVV.

This clonotype is labeled large (0.1 to 1%) based on frequency. CDR3 protein: CASSEWTAISLHF. V is TRBV25-1 and J is TRBJ1-6; TCRdb outputs TRBD1, but without DNA this stays unchecked. The CDR3 sequence is 13 residues long. Germline V lookup: CDR1 MGHDK, CDR2 SYGVNS.

J is TRBJ2-1 and V is TRBV6-5. The CDR3 has 12 amino acids. Germline V lookup: CDR1 MNHEY, CDR2 SVGAGI. Here the CDR3 reads CASSSTSNEQFF.

CDR3: CSARVTEDEQFF. The chain recombines TRBV20-1 with TRBJ2-1. CDR1 is DFQATT and CDR2 is SNEGSKA in the germline V gene (reference sequence). The CDR3 length is 12 residues.